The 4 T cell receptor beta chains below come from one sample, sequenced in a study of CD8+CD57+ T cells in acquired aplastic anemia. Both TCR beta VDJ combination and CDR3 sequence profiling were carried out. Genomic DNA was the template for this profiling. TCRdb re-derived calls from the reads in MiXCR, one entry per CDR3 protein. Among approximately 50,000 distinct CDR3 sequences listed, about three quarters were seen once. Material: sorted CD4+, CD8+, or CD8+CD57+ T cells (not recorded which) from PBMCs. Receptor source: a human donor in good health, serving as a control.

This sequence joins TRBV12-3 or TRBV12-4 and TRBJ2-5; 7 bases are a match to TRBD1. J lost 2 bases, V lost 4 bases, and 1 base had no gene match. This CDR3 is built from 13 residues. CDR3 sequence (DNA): TGTGCCAGCAGTTCGGGACAGCAAGAGACCCAGTACTTC. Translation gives CASSSGQQETQYF.

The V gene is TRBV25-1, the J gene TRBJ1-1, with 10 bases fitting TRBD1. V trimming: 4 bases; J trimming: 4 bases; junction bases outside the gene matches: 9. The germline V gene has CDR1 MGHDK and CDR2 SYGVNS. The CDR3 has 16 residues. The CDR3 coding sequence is TGTGCCAGCAGTGGACAGGGGGCGCAGGTTGGCACTGAAGCTTTCTTT. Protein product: CASSGQGAQVGTEAFF.

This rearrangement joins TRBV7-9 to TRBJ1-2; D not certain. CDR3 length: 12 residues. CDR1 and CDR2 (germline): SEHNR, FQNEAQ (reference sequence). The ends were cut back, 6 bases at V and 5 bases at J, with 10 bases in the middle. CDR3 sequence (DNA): TGTGCCAGCAGTGACCCCCTTTATGGCTACACCTTC. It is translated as CASSDPLYGYTF.

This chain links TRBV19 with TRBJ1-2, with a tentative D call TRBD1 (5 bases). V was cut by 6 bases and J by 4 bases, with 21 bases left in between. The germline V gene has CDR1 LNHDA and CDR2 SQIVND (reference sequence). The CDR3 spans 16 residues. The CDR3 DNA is TGTGCCAGTAGCAATGGGTACGACAGCTCAACCTATGGCTACACCTTC. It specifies CASSNGYDSSTYGYTF.